This T cell receptor beta chain was sequenced during a study of T cells expressing NK-cell markers. TCRdb derives one entry per CDR3 protein from the 5' RACE reads, leaving out DNA. The listing contains about 260,000 distinct CDR3 sequences. This CDR3 is built from 14 residues. The sequenced sample was blood T cells: a sorted CD56 or NKG2C T cell subset, CD4+ or CD8+ T cells, or bulk PBMC T cells (not recorded which). The rearrangement uses TRBV12-3 or TRBV12-4 and TRBJ1-2; TCRdb proposes TRBD1, but this gene call is untestable without DNA. This clonotype was obtained from a woman aged 18 to 75 in good health. This chain's CDR3 is CASSLGGGPYGYTF.